The clone carrying this T cell receptor beta chain was found many times. The identical CDR3 is also encoded by other nucleotide sequences in the sample. Researchers divided each subset's genomic DNA evenly across several immunoSEQ plates. Some clones are missing from TCRdb's copy, which holds only in-frame ones; the method was immunoSEQ multiplex PCR. The data hold more than 400,000 clones, with about 84% observed a single time. V was clipped by 5 bases and J by 5 bases, with 12 bases between them. CDR1 and CDR2 from the germline V gene are MDHEN and SYDVKM. This CDR3 is 13 amino acids long. Donors comprised healthy HIV-negative adults lacking recent acute infections or vaccinations. The data belong to a study of shared clonotypes between healthy human individuals.

The TCR comes from a woman aged 40 to 55 in good health. Some clones in this sample may be carry-over from other donors' samples. Sequencing input: PBMCs. The chain has TRBV28 and TRBJ1-2, with D tentatively TRBD1 (5 bases). The CDR3 loop is CASSPQDLYGYTF. In DNA form, the CDR3 reads TGTGCCAGCAGTCCACAGGACTTATATGGCTACACCTTC.